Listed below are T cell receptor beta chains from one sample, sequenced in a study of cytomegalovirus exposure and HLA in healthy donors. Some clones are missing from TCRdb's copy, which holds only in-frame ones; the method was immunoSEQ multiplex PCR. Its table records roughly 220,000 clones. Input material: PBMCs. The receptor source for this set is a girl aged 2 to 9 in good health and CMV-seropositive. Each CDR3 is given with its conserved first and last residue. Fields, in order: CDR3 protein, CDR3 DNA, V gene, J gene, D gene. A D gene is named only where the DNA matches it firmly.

CSIRPGLAGGEYF	TGCAGCATACGACCGGGACTAGCGGGAGGGGAGTACTTC	TRBV29-1	TRBJ2-5	TRBD2
CASSHLESYEQYF	TGCGCCAGCAGCCATTTGGAGTCCTACGAGCAGTACTTC	TRBV4-1	TRBJ2-7	-
CASSLPGTEETQYF	TGTGCCAGCAGCTTACCTGGGACAGAAGAGACCCAGTACTTC	TRBV13	TRBJ2-5	TRBD1
CASSPGTANEAFF	TGCGCCAGCAGCCCGGGGACAGCAAATGAAGCTTTCTTT	TRBV5-1	TRBJ1-1	TRBD1
CASSKFIRDSHEQYF	TGTGCCAGTAGTAAATTTATACGGGACAGTCACGAGCAGTACTTC	TRBV19	TRBJ2-7	TRBD1
CASRRGPLTNTGELFF	TGTGCCAGCAGGCGGGGCCCTCTCACGAACACCGGGGAGCTGTTTTTT	TRBV7-2	TRBJ2-2	-
CAWIGGRHNNEQFF	TGTGCCTGGATCGGCGGGAGGCATAACAATGAGCAGTTCTTC	TRBV30	TRBJ2-1	TRBD2
CATTSGTFETQYF	TGTGCCACGACTAGCGGGACTTTCGAGACCCAGTACTTC	TRBV5-4	TRBJ2-5	TRBD2
CAMGRQDSYEQYF	TGTGCCATGGGTCGACAGGATTCCTACGAGCAGTACTTC	TRBV7-9	TRBJ2-7	-
CASSQEVSFYEQYF	TGTGCCAGCAGCCAAGAAGTCAGTTTCTACGAGCAGTACTTC	TRBV14	TRBJ2-7	-
CASSRSPGLAGYNEQFF	TGTGCCAGCAGCCGATCCCCGGGACTAGCGGGTTACAATGAGCAGTTCTTC	TRBV11-2	TRBJ2-1	TRBD2
CASSLGLAGTGELFF	TGCGCCAGCAGCTTAGGACTAGCGGGCACCGGGGAGCTGTTTTTT	TRBV5-1	TRBJ2-2	TRBD2
CARSLESPLQRKRYEQYF	TGTGCCAGAAGCTTGGAGTCCCCCCTCCAGCGGAAAAGATACGAGCAGTACTTC	TRBV5-3	TRBJ2-7	-
CASSPKIAGPTSTDTQYF	TGTGCCAGCTCACCAAAGATAGCGGGACCAACTAGCACAGATACGCAGTATTTT	TRBV18	TRBJ2-3	TRBD2